These T cell receptor beta chains were read from a single sample in a study of blood T cell repertoires in COVID-19. Measured with immunoSEQ multiplex PCR; TCRdb has only the in-frame clones, and not every one. The sample shows around 100,000 clones, about nine tenths of them seen only once. The sequenced sample was peripheral blood. All receptors come from a woman aged 50 to 60 with COVID-19, enrolled during active disease. Each CDR3 is given with its conserved first and last residue. A D gene is named only where the DNA matches it firmly. Clone size is given for some rows only: seen once, a few or many times, or a class if the clone is expanded.

V	size	J	length	D	DNA	CDR3
TRBV27	NA	TRBJ1-6	17	TRBD1	TGTGCCAGCAGTTCTAGCTCAGGGGGCAGCTATAATTCACCCCTCCACTTT	CASSSSSGGSYNSPLHF
TRBV29-1	NA	TRBJ1-2	13	NA	TGCAGCGTTGGGCAGGGCAATAACTATGGCTACACCTTC	CSVGQGNNYGYTF
TRBV2	NA	TRBJ2-4	14	TRBD1	TGTGCCAGCAGGCTTGACAGGGGCCAAAACATTCAGTACTTC	CASRLDRGQNIQYF
TRBV2	once	TRBJ1-2	17	TRBD1	TGTGCCAGCACCGAGGGGGACAGGGGGCGTATTTCCTATGGCTACACCTTC	CASTEGDRGRISYGYTF
TRBV2	NA	TRBJ1-2	15	NA	TGTGCCAGCAGTGAGCAGGGAGGAGCTAACTATGGCTACACCTTC	CASSEQGGANYGYTF
TRBV3-1/TRBV3-2	NA	TRBJ1-2	15	TRBD1	TGTGCCAGCAGCCAAGATCGGGGACAGGGTCAAGGCTACACCTTC	CASSQDRGQGQGYTF
TRBV24-1	NA	TRBJ1-2	14	NA	TGTGCCACCAATCCATCCGGGGAAGACTATGGCTACACCTTC	CATNPSGEDYGYTF
TRBV19	NA	TRBJ2-4	15	TRBD1	TGTGCCAGTAGTGGCAGGAGACAGGGACGGAACATTCAGTACTTC	CASSGRRQGRNIQYF
TRBV11-2	NA	TRBJ1-2	14	NA	TGTGCCAGCAGCTTAGGACCCGGGGGATCTGGCTACACCTTC	CASSLGPGGSGYTF
TRBV19	NA	TRBJ1-1	13	NA	TGTGCCAGTAGTATCTCTGTGAACACTGAAGCTTTCTTT	CASSISVNTEAFF
TRBV9	NA	TRBJ2-2	15	TRBD1	TGTGCCAGCAGCTACGGGACAGGGGAGGACGGGGAGCTGTTTTTT	CASSYGTGEDGELFF
TRBV5-1	NA	TRBJ1-2	16	TRBD1	TGCGCCAGCAGCTATTTTCGGACAGGGGAAAGCTATGGCTACACCTTC	CASSYFRTGESYGYTF
TRBV15	NA	TRBJ2-7	15	TRBD1	TGTGCCACCAGCAGAGAAGGGGGCCTCTCCTACGAGCAGTACTTC	CATSREGGLSYEQYF
TRBV28	once	TRBJ2-1	13	NA	TGTGCCAGCGGGTTAACAGGGTTTGGGGAGCAGTTCTTC	CASGLTGFGEQFF
TRBV7-2	NA	TRBJ2-4	15	NA	TGTGCCAGCAGCCCCTACGCAGGGGGGAAAAACATTCAGTACTTC	CASSPYAGGKNIQYF
TRBV5-1	NA	TRBJ1-4	15	NA	TGCGCCAGCAGCTTACAGGGAGAGGTGGATGAAAAACTGTTTTTT	CASSLQGEVDEKLFF
TRBV30	NA	TRBJ1-2	13	TRBD1	TGTGCCTGGAGTGTGGGACAGGGAGATGGCTACACCTTC	CAWSVGQGDGYTF
TRBV19	NA	TRBJ1-5	15	TRBD1	TGTGCCAGTAGCAATACAGGGGGCGGCAATCAGCCCCAGCATTTT	CASSNTGGGNQPQHF
TRBV19	NA	TRBJ2-6	17	NA	TGTGCCAGTAGTCCCCGGGACATCTTCTCTGGGGCCAACGTCCTGACTTTC	CASSPRDIFSGANVLTF
TRBV11-2	once	TRBJ1-1	15	NA	TGTGCCAGCAGTATAATGGGGAGGAGGAACACTGAAGCTTTCTTT	CASSIMGRRNTEAFF
TRBV4-2	NA	TRBJ1-3	13	NA	TGTGCCAGTAGACAGGTATCTGGAAACACCATATATTTT	CASRQVSGNTIYF
TRBV11-3	NA	TRBJ1-1	15	TRBD1	TGTGCCAGCAGCCCCCGGGACAGGGGGGACACTGAAGCTTTCTTT	CASSPRDRGDTEAFF
TRBV27	NA	TRBJ2-7	13	NA	TGTGCCAGCAGCCTCACAGGAGCCTACGAGCAGTACTTC	CASSLTGAYEQYF
TRBV5-6	NA	TRBJ2-7	15	TRBD2	TGTGCCAGCAGCTTGTCGGGACTAGCGGGGGAAAAGCAGTACTTC	CASSLSGLAGEKQYF
TRBV19	NA	TRBJ1-1	13	NA	TGTGCCAGTAGCGGAGGAGGGAACACTGAAGCTTTCTTT	CASSGGGNTEAFF
TRBV14	NA	TRBJ2-3	15	NA	TGTGCCAGCAGCCAAGTAGGGGGTAGTAAAGATACGCAGTATTTT	CASSQVGGSKDTQYF
TRBV11-2	NA	TRBJ1-2	14	NA	TGTGCCAGCAGCCCTACAATCGGGGACTATGGCTACACCTTC	CASSPTIGDYGYTF
TRBV18	few	TRBJ1-5	15	NA	TGTGCCAGCTCACTACACCAGGGTAAAGAGCAGCCCCAGCATTTT	CASSLHQGKEQPQHF
TRBV7-6	NA	TRBJ1-1	13	NA	TGTGCCAGCAGCTTATCGGGGGTCACTGAAGCTTTCTTT	CASSLSGVTEAFF
TRBV4-1	NA	TRBJ2-7	15	TRBD1	TGCGCCAGCAGCCAACGACAGGGTATTGCCTACGAGCAGTACTTC	CASSQRQGIAYEQYF
TRBV3-1/TRBV3-2	NA	TRBJ2-2	17	TRBD1	TGTGCCAGCAGCCAAGGAGCAGGGGGCTCGCACACCGGGGAGCTGTTTTTT	CASSQGAGGSHTGELFF
TRBV5-5	NA	TRBJ1-5	16	TRBD1	TGTGCCAGCAGCCTAAGGGGGCCCCCGGGGAATCAGCCCCAGCATTTT	CASSLRGPPGNQPQHF
TRBV11-2	NA	TRBJ1-6	17	NA	TGTGCCAGCAGCCTTGGGGGGTCTATCTCCTATAATTCACCCCTCCACTTT	CASSLGGSISYNSPLHF
TRBV19	NA	TRBJ2-3	15	TRBD1	TGTGCCAGTAGTATACGACAGGGGCTGGGAGATACGCAGTATTTT	CASSIRQGLGDTQYF
TRBV30	once	TRBJ1-4	15	NA	TGTGCCTGGTCGCTAACAGGGACGACGGGTGGAAAACTGTTTTTT	CAWSLTGTTGGKLFF
TRBV6-6	NA	TRBJ1-2	15	NA	TGTGCCAGCAGCTCCTTTGTCTCGAGAGAGGGTGGCTACACCTTC	CASSSFVSREGGYTF
TRBV25-1	NA	TRBJ2-2	18	TRBD2	TGTGCCAGCAGTGAATTTCGCCGGGGACTAGCGGGGCTGGGGGAGCTGTTTTTT	CASSEFRRGLAGLGELFF
TRBV3-1/TRBV3-2	NA	TRBJ1-3	16	NA	TGTGCCAGCAGCGCAAGGCTACGCCGGGCTGGAAACACCATATATTTT	CASSARLRRAGNTIYF
TRBV7-2	NA	TRBJ2-7	15	NA	TGTGCCAGCAGCCTTGGGCAGATCCAACCCTACGAGCAGTACTTC	CASSLGQIQPYEQYF
TRBV30	NA	TRBJ2-1	14	NA	TGTGCCTGGAGTGTACATTTCAGGGTCAATGAGCAGTTCTTC	CAWSVHFRVNEQFF
TRBV18	NA	TRBJ2-5	16	NA	TGTGCCAGCTCACCGGCAACTAGCCGATTGGGGGAGACCCAGTACTTC	CASSPATSRLGETQYF
TRBV7-9	NA	TRBJ2-3	15	TRBD1	TGTGCCAGCAGTTCTAGGACAGGGGGGACAGATACGCAGTATTTT	CASSSRTGGTDTQYF
TRBV2	NA	TRBJ1-3	14	NA	TGTGCCAGCAGTGAAGAGAGCTCTGGAAACACCATATATTTT	CASSEESSGNTIYF
TRBV11-2	NA	TRBJ2-2	14	TRBD2	TGTGCCATTAAAAGCGGGGGGGCCGCCGGGGAGCTGTTTTTT	CAIKSGGAAGELFF
TRBV6-5	once	TRBJ2-3	13	NA	TGTGCCAGCAGTACAACAGGGTGGGGAGCGCAGTATTTT	CASSTTGWGAQYF
TRBV30	NA	TRBJ1-2	15	NA	TGTGCCTGGAGTGAAGTCGCCGCGACAGGCGAGGGTTACACCTTC	CAWSEVAATGEGYTF
TRBV13	NA	TRBJ1-2	14	TRBD1	TGTGCCAGCAGCTTACGGGACAGGGGCTATGGCTACACCTTC	CASSLRDRGYGYTF
TRBV30	NA	TRBJ2-2	12	NA	TGTGCCTGGACAGATAACACCGGGGAGCTGTTTTTT	CAWTDNTGELFF
TRBV5-4	NA	TRBJ1-3	14	NA	TGTGCCAGCAGCTCCGCAGACTATCTAAACACCATATATTTT	CASSSADYLNTIYF
TRBV11-2	once	TRBJ1-6	16	TRBD1	TGTGCCAGCACCCGGACAGGGAGGTCCTATAATTCACCCCTCCACTTT	CASTRTGRSYNSPLHF
TRBV6-2/TRBV6-3	NA	TRBJ1-6	19	TRBD1	TGTGCCAGCAGTTACTACGGGACAGGGGGCGGCTCCTATAATTCACCCCTCCACTTT	CASSYYGTGGGSYNSPLHF
TRBV5-6	NA	TRBJ2-3	12	NA	TGTGCCAGCGGGGGCAGGACAGATACGCAGTATTTT	CASGGRTDTQYF
TRBV9	NA	TRBJ2-7	15	NA	TGTGCCAGCAGCGCAGTAGGGGGGGCAGTCGGAGAGCAGTACTTC	CASSAVGGAVGEQYF
TRBV6-5	NA	TRBJ1-1	13	NA	TGTGCCAGCAGTACAACCCTGAACACTGAAGCTTTCTTT	CASSTTLNTEAFF
TRBV7-2	NA	TRBJ2-5	16	TRBD2	TGTGCCAGCAAGGACAGACTAGCGGGGGGACACGAGACCCAGTACTTC	CASKDRLAGGHETQYF